This T cell receptor (beta chain) was identified during a study of blood T cell repertoires in COVID-19. Authors' processing steps: Amplification with reference gene primers provided the estimates of nucleated cell counts. Assay used: immunoSEQ multiplex PCR; TCRdb lists only in-frame clones, some missing. V, J and clone size are those of that table, while D and trimming were read from the DNA. The repertoire consists of some 150,000 clones, with 80% to 90% occurring once and the leading ten covering less than 3.5%. The sample holds one count of this clone. CDR1 is SGHRS, CDR2 YFSETQ, per germline. The CDR3 is 15 amino acids. The J segment lost 5 bases and the V segment lost 0 bases, leaving 4 bases of the junction unmatched.

The gene calls are TRBV5-1 and TRBJ2-1; 8 positions agree with TRBD2. The specimen was peripheral blood. This clonotype originated in a man in his 70s with acute or convalescent COVID-19. The CDR3 loop is CASSLAAGANNEQFF. The CDR3 nucleotides are TGCGCCAGCAGCTTGGCAGCGGGAGCTAACAATGAGCAGTTCTTC.